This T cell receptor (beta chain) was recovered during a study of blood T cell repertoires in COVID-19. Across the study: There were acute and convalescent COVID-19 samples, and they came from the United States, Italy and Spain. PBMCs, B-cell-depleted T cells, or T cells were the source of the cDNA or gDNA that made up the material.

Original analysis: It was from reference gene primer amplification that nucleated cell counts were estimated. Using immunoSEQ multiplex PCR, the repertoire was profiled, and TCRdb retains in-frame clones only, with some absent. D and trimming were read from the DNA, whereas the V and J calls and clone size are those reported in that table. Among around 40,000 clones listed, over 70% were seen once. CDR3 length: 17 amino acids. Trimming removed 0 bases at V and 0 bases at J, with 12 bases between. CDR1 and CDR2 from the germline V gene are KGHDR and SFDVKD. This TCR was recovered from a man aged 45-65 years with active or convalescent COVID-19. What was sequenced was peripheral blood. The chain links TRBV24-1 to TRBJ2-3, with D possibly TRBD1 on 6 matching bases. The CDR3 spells CATSDLGGQTSTDTQYF. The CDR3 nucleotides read TGTGCCACCAGTGATTTGGGGGGCCAGACTAGCACAGATACGCAGTATTTT.